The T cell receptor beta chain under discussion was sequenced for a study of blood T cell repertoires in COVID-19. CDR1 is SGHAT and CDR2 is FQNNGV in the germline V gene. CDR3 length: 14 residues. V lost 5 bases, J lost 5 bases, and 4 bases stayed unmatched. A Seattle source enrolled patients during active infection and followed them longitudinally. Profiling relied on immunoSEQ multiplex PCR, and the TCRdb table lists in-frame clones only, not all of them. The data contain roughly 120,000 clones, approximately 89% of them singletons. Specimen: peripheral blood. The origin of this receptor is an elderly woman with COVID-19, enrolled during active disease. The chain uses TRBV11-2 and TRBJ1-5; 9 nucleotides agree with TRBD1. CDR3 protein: CASSPGQGYQPQHF. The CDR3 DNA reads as TGTGCCAGCAGCCCCGGACAGGGGTATCAGCCCCAGCATTTT. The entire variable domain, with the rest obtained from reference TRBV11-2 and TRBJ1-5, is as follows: EAGVAQSPRYKIIEKRQSVAFWCNPISGHATLYWYQQILGQGPKLLIQFQNNGVVDDSQLPKDRFSAERLKGVDSTLKIQPAKLEDSAVYLCASSPGQGYQPQHFGDGTRLSIL.